The 24 T cell receptor beta chains below were found in one sample sequenced in a study of shared clonotypes between healthy human individuals. Data came from immunoSEQ multiplex PCR; TCRdb stores just in-frame clones and leaves some out. The sample lists approximately 980,000 clones; 60% to 85% were seen once. Input material: memory CD4+ T cells sorted from blood. As to subset: CD45RA-negative fraction. The receptors shown here come from a man younger than 35 in good health.

The chain is built from TRBV9 and TRBJ1-4, with TRBD1 identical over 7 bases. CDR3 size: 14 residues. CDR1 and CDR2 (germline): SGDLS, YYNGEE. J gave up 4 bases and V 3 bases, and 3 bases lay outside the gene matches. CDR3 residues: CASSGGQFNEKLFF. DNA for the CDR3: TGTGCCAGCAGCGGGGGACAGTTTAATGAAAAACTGTTTTTT.

The chain recombines TRBV11-2 with TRBJ2-1, with 9 bases identical to TRBD1. Germline V gene sequence: CDR1 SGHAT, CDR2 FQNNGV. Trimming at V came to 1 base and at J to 6 bases, leaving 1 base not matched to a gene. The CDR3 runs to 14 residues. The CDR3 nucleotides are TGTGCCAGCAGCTTAGGGGGACAGGGCAATGAGCAGTTCTTC. Translation gives CASSLGGQGNEQFF. Full variable domain (remainder filled in from reference TRBV11-2 and TRBJ2-1): EAGVAQSPRYKIIEKRQSVAFWCNPISGHATLYWYQQILGQGPKLLIQFQNNGVVDDSQLPKDRFSAERLKGVDSTLKIQPAKLEDSAVYLCASSLGGQGNEQFFGPGTRLTVL.

The chain carries TRBV29-1 and TRBJ2-5; no reliable D call. Germline CDR1 SQVTM, CDR2 ANQGSEA. The V end was cut by 2 bases, the J end by 4 bases, with 11 bases between. CDR3 size: 13 residues. The CDR3 DNA reads as TGCAGCGTTGAATTCCGGCCGGGAGAGACCCAGTACTTC. This translates into CSVEFRPGETQYF. Complete variable domain (other parts from reference TRBV29-1 and TRBJ2-5): SAVISQKPSRDICQRGTSLTIQCQVDSQVTMMFWYRQQPGQSLTLIATANQGSEATYESGFVIDKFPISRPNLTFSTLTVSNMSPEDSSIYLCSVEFRPGETQYFGPGTRLLVL.

The rearrangement uses TRBV6-1 and TRBJ1-5, with D unclear. V shed 1 base and J shed 7 bases, with 8 bases lying between them. The CDR3 covers 13 residues. Germline V lookup: CDR1 MNHNS, CDR2 SASEGT. In DNA form, the CDR3 reads TGTGCCAGCAGTGAAGGACACGGACAGCCCCAGCATTTT. Its translation: CASSEGHGQPQHF.

The CDR3 DNA sequence: TGTGCCAGTAGTATCGACTCCGCAGCAGAGACCCAGTACTTC. Its protein product is CASSIDSAAETQYF. This sequence joins TRBV19 and TRBJ2-5; D call uncertain. The length of the CDR3 is 14 residues. The germline CDR1 and CDR2 sequences are LNHDA and SQIVND (reference sequence). The V end lost 3 bases, the J end lost 4 bases, and 12 bases lay between the germline ends. Complete variable domain (other parts from reference TRBV19 and TRBJ2-5): DGGITQSPKYLFRKEGQNVTLSCEQNLNHDAMYWYRQDPGQGLRLIYYSQIVNDFQKGDIAEGYSVSREKKESFPLTVTSAQKNPTAFYLCASSIDSAAETQYFGPGTRLLVL.

The chain couples TRBV10-3 to TRBJ2-2; the D gene could be TRBD1 or TRBD2 (5 bases each). There are 14 residues in the CDR3. Germline V CDR1 and CDR2: ENHRY, SYGVKD. The V gene lost 8 bases and the J gene lost 2 bases, with 12 bases spanning the gap. The CDR3 sequence is CAIAGTLNTGELFF. CDR3 DNA sequence: TGTGCCATCGCCGGGACCCTTAACACCGGGGAGCTGTTTTTT.

The rearrangement joins TRBV29-1 to TRBJ1-1; tentative D call: TRBD1 (5 bases). Germline lookup yields CDR1 SQVTM and CDR2 ANQGSEA. Trimming pared 7 bases from V and 4 bases from J, leaving 16 bases between. The CDR3 extends over 13 amino acids. The CDR3 DNA follows: TGCAGCGGGGCCGACAGCCGAAGCACTGAAGCTTTCTTT. This codes for CSGADSRSTEAFF.

The gene calls are TRBV18 and TRBJ1-1; D is undetermined. This CDR3 comprises 14 residues. Trimming pared 1 base from V and 3 bases from J, leaving 9 bases between. Germline CDR1 KGHSH, CDR2 LQKENI. The CDR3 DNA reads TGTGCCAGCTCACCACAGTCGAGGGACACTGAAGCTTTCTTT. Its translation is CASSPQSRDTEAFF.

The chain is built from TRBV5-6 and TRBJ2-7; 10 nucleotides line up with TRBD1. After removal of 1 base from V and 5 bases from J, the junction contained 9 bases not matched to a gene. The CDR3 has 16 residues. CDR1 SGHDT and CDR2 YYEEEE come from the germline V gene. The CDR3 here is CASSLPQGTGVDEQYF. The CDR3, as DNA: TGTGCCAGCAGCTTGCCCCAAGGGACAGGGGTTGACGAGCAGTACTTC.

The rearrangement joins TRBV14 to TRBJ2-7; TRBD2 aligns across 8 bases. Germline-derived CDR1 and CDR2 are SGHDN and FVKESK. After removal of 4 bases from V and 8 bases from J, the junction contained 16 bases not matched to a gene. This CDR3 spans 16 amino acids. CDR3 sequence: CASSLLTSGGGQKQYF. DNA for the CDR3: TGTGCCAGCAGCCTCTTAACTAGCGGTGGGGGGCAAAAGCAGTACTTC. Supplemented by reference TRBV14 and TRBJ2-7, the full variable domain reads EAGVTQFPSHSVIEKGQTVTLRCDPISGHDNLYWYRRVMGKEIKFLLHFVKESKQDESGMPNNRFLAERTGGTYSTLKVQPAELEDSGVYFCASSLLTSGGGQKQYFGPGTRLTVT.

This chain uses TRBV7-9 with TRBJ2-2; 8 bases match TRBD2. V shed 4 bases and J 5 bases; nucleotides not matched to a gene: 12. Germline CDR1 reads SEHNR; CDR2 reads FQNEAQ (reference sequence). CDR3 length: 17 residues. The CDR3 DNA reads TGTGCCAGCAGCTCGCTTCCGGGACTAGGAAGTACCGGGGAGCTGTTTTTT. It encodes CASSSLPGLGSTGELFF.

The chain is built from TRBV6-4 and TRBJ2-3; D possibly corresponds to TRBD1 (5 bases). Germline V gene data show CDR1 as MRHNA and CDR2 as SNTAGT. The CDR3 runs to 14 residues. V was trimmed by 10 bases and J by 2 bases, leaving 16 bases between them. CDR3 bases: TGTGCCACCTACAGGAGCCCAGCCACAGATACGCAGTATTTT. It yields the protein CATYRSPATDTQYF.

Note on this clone: The sample holds other DNA sequences that translate to the same CDR3. The chain links TRBV9 to TRBJ1-3, with unresolved D. V was trimmed by 3 bases and J by 4 bases, leaving 8 bases between them. This CDR3 is built from 13 residues. Germline V lookup: CDR1 SGDLS, CDR2 YYNGEE. The CDR3, as DNA: TGTGCCAGCAGCGGACCTAGCGGAAACACCATATATTTT. Encoded protein: CASSGPSGNTIYF.

The chain employs TRBV7-2 and TRBJ1-2; possible D gene TRBD1, 5 bases. The length of the CDR3 is 13 residues. V was cut by 3 bases and J by 9 bases, with 14 bases left in between. Germline CDR1 reads SGHTA; CDR2 reads FQGNSA. CDR3 loop: CASSFRDARSYTF. The CDR3 coding sequence is TGTGCCAGCAGCTTCAGGGATGCCCGAAGCTACACCTTC.

This rearrangement joins TRBV28 to TRBJ1-2; 8 bases fit TRBD1. Germline CDR1 MDHEN, CDR2 SYDVKM. Trimming took 4 bases from V and 8 from J; bases not matched to a gene: 9. This CDR3 is built from 14 residues. Here the CDR3 reads CASSSGAGGRGYTF. CDR3 nucleotide sequence: TGTGCCAGCAGTTCAGGGGCAGGGGGCAGAGGCTACACCTTC.

The chain employs TRBV9 and TRBJ2-3; tentative D call: TRBD2 (6 bases). V was pared by 1 base and J by 4 bases, with 7 bases between. The CDR3 is 13 residues long. Germline V gives CDR1 SGDLS, CDR2 YYNGEE. This chain's CDR3 is CASSVWGADTQYF. The DNA of the CDR3 is TGTGCCAGCAGCGTATGGGGGGCAGATACGCAGTATTTT.

The genes are TRBV7-8 and TRBJ1-5; D is possibly TRBD1 (6 bases). The CDR3 is 16 amino acids. CDR1 and CDR2 from the germline V gene are SGHVS and FQNEAQ. V was clipped by 5 bases and J by 2 bases, with 16 bases between them. The CDR3 DNA sequence: TGTGCCAGCAGCCCCCAGGAGGGGGTAGGCAATCAGCCCCAGCATTTT. This sequence encodes CASSPQEGVGNQPQHF.

The chain has TRBV5-1 and TRBJ2-5; a possible D gene is TRBD1 (6 bases). CDR1 and CDR2 (germline): SGHRS, YFSETQ. Trimming pared 2 bases from V and 5 bases from J, leaving 13 bases between. The CDR3 spans 14 residues. This chain's CDR3 is CASSLLTRGETQYF. As DNA, the CDR3 is TGCGCCAGCAGCTTACTAACCAGGGGTGAGACCCAGTACTTC. Filled out from reference TRBV5-1 and TRBJ2-5, the complete variable domain reads KAGVTQTPRYLIKTRGQQVTLSCSPISGHRSVSWYQQTPGQGLQFLFEYFSETQRNKGNFPGRFSGRQFSNSRSEMNVSTLELGDSALYLCASSLLTRGETQYFGPGTRLLVL.

Only a few counts were recorded for this clone. The chain combines TRBV20-1 with TRBJ1-1; D not certain. The V gene's germline CDR1 is DFQATT and CDR2 SNEGSKA (reference sequence). Trimming shortened V by 8 bases and J by 3 bases, and 7 bases separated the two germline ends. The CDR3 totals 10 residues. CDR3 sequence reads: CSLGHTEAFF. Written as DNA, the CDR3 is TGCAGTTTAGGCCACACTGAAGCTTTCTTT.

This clone was found once. The chain couples TRBV5-4 to TRBJ2-5, with 7 bases matching TRBD1. The CDR3 runs 14 residues. Germline values: CDR1 SGHNT, CDR2 YYREEE (reference sequence). The J segment lost 4 bases and the V segment lost 1 base, leaving 4 bases of the junction unmatched. The CDR3 loop reads CASSLLTGRETQYF. The CDR3 nucleotides read TGTGCCAGCAGCTTGCTGACAGGGCGAGAGACCCAGTACTTC.

With regard to this clone: The same CDR3 also results from other DNA sequences found in this sample. V gene TRBV5-1 combines with J gene TRBJ2-5; 8 bases line up with TRBD2. V lost 4 bases, J lost 4 bases, and 6 bases stayed unmatched. Germline assignment: CDR1 SGHRS and CDR2 YFSETQ. This CDR3 contains 14 residues. The CDR3 loop is CASSPGGARETQYF. The DNA for the CDR3 is TGCGCCAGCAGCCCCGGGGGGGCGAGAGAGACCCAGTACTTC.

The V gene is TRBV19, the J gene TRBJ1-5, with 8 bases lining up with TRBD1. CDR1 and CDR2 from the germline V gene are LNHDA and SQIVND (reference sequence). The V and J ends lost 10 bases and 0 bases, in that order; junction bases with no gene match: 8. This CDR3 comprises 15 residues. DNA of the CDR3: TGTGCCACACGGACAGGGAGTAATAGCAATCAGCCCCAGCATTTT. This codes for CATRTGSNSNQPQHF.

Comments on this clone: Different DNA sequences within this sample yield the same CDR3. The V call is TRBV6-6, the J call TRBJ2-3; tentatively, D is TRBD2 (5 bases). Germline V gene sequence: CDR1 MNHNY, CDR2 SVGAGI (reference sequence). V was pared by 5 bases and J by 6 bases, with 9 bases between. The CDR3 has 12 residues. CDR3 amino acids: CASSPGGDTQYF. CDR3 nucleotides: TGTGCCAGCAGTCCGGGCGGGGATACGCAGTATTTT.

This clone was picked up one time. V and J are TRBV6-5 and TRBJ2-7; TRBD2 aligns across 8 bases. Losses at the gene ends were 4 bases for V and 5 bases for J; bases not matched to a gene: 4. The CDR3 runs to 13 residues. Germline V gene sequence: CDR1 MNHEY, CDR2 SVGAGI. The CDR3 sequence is CASSSGRVNEQYF. The CDR3 bases are TGTGCCAGCAGTTCCGGGAGGGTAAACGAGCAGTACTTC.